This T cell receptor beta chain was recorded in a study of patients and donors after allogeneic stem cell transplantation. From the RT-PCR reads, TCRdb called clonotypes with MiXCR, one entry per CDR3 protein. Found here are about 960,000 distinct CDR3 sequences, roughly 18% of them singletons; the top ten hold 5.5% to 6.5%. Germline V gene data show CDR1 as MNHEY and CDR2 as SMNVEV (reference sequence). The V gene lost 8 bases and the J gene lost 6 bases, with 16 bases spanning the gap. The CDR3 is 13 residues long. This clonotype was observed a handful of times. The chain recombines TRBV27 with TRBJ1-1, with a tentative D call TRBD1 (5 bases). This sequence originates from a human donor who was either an allogeneic HSCT recipient or a stem cell or donor lymphocyte infusion donor (not recorded which). It is not recorded whose cells these are; they may come from a transplant donor. Input material: blood, either unsorted or a sorted T cell fraction (not recorded which). The CDR3 reads CASYRSKSAEAFF. The CDR3 coding sequence is TGTGCCAGCTACAGGTCAAAGAGCGCTGAAGCTTTCTTT.